The entry below gives a single TCR beta chain sequence along with its context. Its antigen is undetermined. The protocol was immunoSEQ multiplex PCR, while the TCRdb copy is restricted to in-frame clones and leaves out a portion. The sample includes 150,000 to 200,000 clones, 88% of them seen just once. The data belong to a study of T cell responses to AZD1222 COVID-19 vaccine. The germline V gene has CDR1 MRHNA and CDR2 SNTAGT. V was cut by 4 bases and J by 2 bases, with 15 bases left in between. The length of the CDR3 is 15 residues. Study-wide findings and caveats: Compared with day 0, the breadth and depth of the Spike-specific TCR repertoire rose significantly after two doses of AZD1222. Close to half of all spike-specific TCRs reportedly target regions of the variants that are unmutated. White British ancestry dominated among donors, who included more females, and clonal diversity was possibly underestimated. Samples come after the peak T cell response, not at day 14.

The receptor was derived from an adult who received the AZD1222 COVID-19 vaccine. The V and J genes are TRBV6-4 and TRBJ2-7, with D possibly being TRBD2 (6 bases). The sequencing used peripheral blood, collected 28 days after the second AZD1222 dose. The CDR3 here is CASSAQPGLPYEQYF. CDR3 nucleotides: TGTGCCAGCAGTGCGCAACCGGGACTTCCCTACGAGCAGTACTTC.